This section outlines one T cell receptor (beta chain) sequence together with its context. The target of this receptor is not known. Base qualities are not provided; no much larger clone lies one nucleotide away. This record comes from a study of control samples from healthy donors and cancer patients (dated by TCRdb to the early 2020s). To prepare the library, the immunoSEQ multiplex PCR assay was applied. Imported from immuneACCESS, the table was reduced by TCRdb to in-frame sequences with V and J called. These copies leave out some clones; in studies compared against another copy, an unresolved V gene accounts for under half, and the cause of the remainder is not known. This sample has roughly 80,000 clones in its table, and 85% to 95% of those were observed once. Of the sample, 5.8% falls within the top ten clones. V and J are truncated by 6 bases and 8 bases respectively, leaving an intervening sequence of 14 bases. Reading from cysteine to phenylalanine, the CDR3 counts 13 amino acids. Only CDR3 DNA remains: 39 bases, in frame from the first base. The germline V gene (reference sequence) gives CDR1 as GTSNPN and CDR2 as SVGIG.

The sequencing input was blood. This sequence uses TRBV30 and TRBJ1-6; possibly the D gene is TRBD1, per 6 matching bases. This clonotype was obtained from a woman between 55 and 75 years old in good health. The DNA sequence is TGTGCCTGCATGGGGGGCCGTCATTCACCCCTCCACTTT. Its translation reads: CACMGGRHSPLHF. Outside the CDR3, residues come from the reference TRBV30 and TRBJ1-6 proteins, so the full variable domain is: SQTIHQWPATLVQPVGSPLSLECTVEGTSNPNLYWYRQAAGRGLQLLFYSVGIGQISSEVPQNLSASRPQDRQFILSSKKLLLSDSGFYLCACMGGRHSPLHFGNGTRLTVT.